The rows below give T cell receptor beta chains drawn from one sample of a study of T cells in narcolepsy. The protocol was immunoSEQ multiplex PCR, while the TCRdb copy is restricted to in-frame clones and leaves out a portion. The sample yields 25,000 to 35,000 clones, 90% seen once. The sequencing sample was made of CD45RA- memory CD4+ T cells from PBMCs. Receptors originate from a human donor with narcolepsy. The conserved cysteine and the conserved F or W are not part of the CDR3 here. Part of the rows lack a size; the others show once, few, many or a class for expanded clones.

j_call v_call clone_size cdr3_aa
TRBJ2-5 TRBV7-9 - ASSAQVLQETQY
TRBJ2-4 TRBV5-6 - ASSLLLGQGAKNIQY
TRBJ2-7 TRBV19 once ASRTGTLGEQY
TRBJ1-1 TRBV29-1 - SVETHWNTEAF
TRBJ1-2 TRBV19 - ASRARGTAKNYGYT
TRBJ2-6 TRBV28 once ASRAMWGAGANVLT
TRBJ1-6 TRBV27 - ASSLEQGGRSPLH
TRBJ2-4 TRBV10-3 - AISGGVVNIQY
TRBJ2-7 TRBV28 once ASSKTTGWQY
TRBJ2-2 TRBV7-2 - ASSLDRGTIRELF
TRBJ1-3 TRBV10-3 - AVTPQSSGNTIY
TRBJ1-2 TRBV28 - ATRGGPLGGYT